This TCR beta chain was profiled in a study of T cell repertoires in cytomegalovirus infection. Background on the study: Based on public TCR beta signatures, there were indications of CMV infection and of a matching HLA type.

Whole-study findings and limits: Adding up the frequency of public TCR beta families identified people who carried CMV plus the relevant HLA. The ex vivo response showed dominance by HLA-C-restricted CMV-specific TCR beta clonotypes.

Points on this clonotype: The antigen is not known.

TCRdb re-called the reads with MiXCR, one entry per CDR3 protein. The sample comprises approximately 500,000 distinct CDR3 sequences, about a quarter of which are singletons, and roughly 13% rests with the top ten. V was cut by 2 bases and J by 4 bases, with 15 bases left in between. This CDR3 has 16 residues. CDR1 and CDR2 from the germline V gene are MNHEY and SMNVEV (reference sequence). This chain connects TRBV27 to TRBJ2-1; the D gene is possibly TRBD2 (6 bases). The sequence came from a human donor in good health (CMV status not recorded). Some clones in this sample may be carry-over from other donors' samples. The sample comprised PBMCs. The CDR3 reads CASSLVDRRGYNEQFF. CDR3 nucleotides: TGTGCCAGCAGTTTAGTGGACCGTCGGGGGTACAATGAGCAGTTCTTC.